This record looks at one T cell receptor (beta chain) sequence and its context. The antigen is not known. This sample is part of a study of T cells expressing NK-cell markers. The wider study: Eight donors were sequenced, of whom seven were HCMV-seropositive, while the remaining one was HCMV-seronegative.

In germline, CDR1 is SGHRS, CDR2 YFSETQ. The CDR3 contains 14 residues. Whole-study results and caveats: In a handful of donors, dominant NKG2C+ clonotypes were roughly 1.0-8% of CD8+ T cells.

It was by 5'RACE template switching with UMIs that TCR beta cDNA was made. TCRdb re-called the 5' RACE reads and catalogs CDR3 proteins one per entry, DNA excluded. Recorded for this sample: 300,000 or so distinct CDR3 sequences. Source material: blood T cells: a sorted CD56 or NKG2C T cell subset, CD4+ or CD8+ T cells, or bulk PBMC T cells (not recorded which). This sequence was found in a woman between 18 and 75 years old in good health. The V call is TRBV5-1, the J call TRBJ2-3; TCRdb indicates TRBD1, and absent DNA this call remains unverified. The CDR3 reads CASSAGTSTDTQYF.